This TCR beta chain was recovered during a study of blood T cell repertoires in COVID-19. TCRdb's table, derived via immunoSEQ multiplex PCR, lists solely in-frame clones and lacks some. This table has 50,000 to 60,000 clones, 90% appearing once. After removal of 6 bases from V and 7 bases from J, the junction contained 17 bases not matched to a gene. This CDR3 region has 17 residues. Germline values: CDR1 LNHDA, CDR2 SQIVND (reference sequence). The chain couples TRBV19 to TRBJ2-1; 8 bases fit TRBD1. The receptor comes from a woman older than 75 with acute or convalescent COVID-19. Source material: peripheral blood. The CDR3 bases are TGTGCCAGTAGCCCCTCAGGGGGCCTACTTATCGGGAATGAGCAGTTCTTC. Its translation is CASSPSGGLLIGNEQFF.